The source of this TCR beta chain is a study of blood T cells in healthy people across ages. Germline V gene lookup returns CDR1 SGHTA and CDR2 FQGNSA. Deletions cut 6 bases from V and 1 base from J, with 9 bases between. The CDR3 is 13 amino acids. This clonotype has a count of ten or more. Primed by a sample-barcoded 5' primer and a J-beta primer mix, a second PCR proceeded for about 7 to 11 cycles. TCRdb recomputed calls from the 5' RACE reads with MiXCR, one row per CDR3 protein. The repertoire holds about 840,000 distinct CDR3 sequences, with 25% to 30% as singletons. This sample was shared with a second study, whose subject was T cells of mothers and their children.

This clonotype was obtained from a middle-aged woman in good health. The chain combines TRBV7-2 with TRBJ2-5; D is possibly TRBD1 (5 bases). Sequenced material: blood. CDR3 loop: CASSRQTQETQYF. For the CDR3, the DNA is TGTGCCAGCAGTCGACAGACCCAAGAGACCCAGTACTTC.